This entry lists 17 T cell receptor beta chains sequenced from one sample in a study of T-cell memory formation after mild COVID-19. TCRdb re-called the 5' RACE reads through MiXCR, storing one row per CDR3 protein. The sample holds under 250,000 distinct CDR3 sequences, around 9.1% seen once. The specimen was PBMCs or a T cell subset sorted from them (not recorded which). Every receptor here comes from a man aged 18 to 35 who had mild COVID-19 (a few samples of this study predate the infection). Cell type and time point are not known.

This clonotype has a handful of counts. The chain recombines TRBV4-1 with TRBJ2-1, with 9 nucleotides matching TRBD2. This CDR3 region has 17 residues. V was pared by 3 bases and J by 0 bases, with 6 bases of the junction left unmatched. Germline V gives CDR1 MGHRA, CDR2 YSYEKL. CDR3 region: CASSHGLAKSSYNEQFF. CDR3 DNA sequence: TGCGCCAGCAGCCACGGACTAGCGAAGAGCTCCTACAATGAGCAGTTCTTC.

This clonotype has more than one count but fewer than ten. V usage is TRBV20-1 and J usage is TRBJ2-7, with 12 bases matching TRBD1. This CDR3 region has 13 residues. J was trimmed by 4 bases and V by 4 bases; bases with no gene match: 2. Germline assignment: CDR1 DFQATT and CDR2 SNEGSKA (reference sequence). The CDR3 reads CSATGQGAYEQYF. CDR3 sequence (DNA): TGCAGTGCTACGGGACAGGGGGCGTACGAGCAGTACTTC.

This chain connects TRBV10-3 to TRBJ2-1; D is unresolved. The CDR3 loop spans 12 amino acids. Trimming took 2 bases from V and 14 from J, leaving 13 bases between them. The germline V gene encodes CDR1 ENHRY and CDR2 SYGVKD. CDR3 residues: CAISEPLLREFF. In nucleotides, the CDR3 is TGTGCCATCAGTGAGCCTCTTCTCCGGGAGTTCTTC.

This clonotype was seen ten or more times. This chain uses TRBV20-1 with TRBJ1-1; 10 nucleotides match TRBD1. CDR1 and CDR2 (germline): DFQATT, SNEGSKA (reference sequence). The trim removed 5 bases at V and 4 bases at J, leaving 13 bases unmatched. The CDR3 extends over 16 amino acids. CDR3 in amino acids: CSAWPTTGGPGTEAFF. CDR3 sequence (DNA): TGCAGTGCTTGGCCGACGACAGGGGGCCCGGGCACTGAAGCTTTCTTT.

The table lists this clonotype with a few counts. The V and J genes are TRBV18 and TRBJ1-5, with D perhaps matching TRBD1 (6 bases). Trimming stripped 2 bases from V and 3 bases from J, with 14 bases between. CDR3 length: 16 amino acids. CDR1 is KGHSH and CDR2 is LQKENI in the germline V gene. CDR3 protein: CASSPGGRGVNQPQHF. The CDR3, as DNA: TGTGCCAGCTCACCAGGTGGCAGGGGAGTCAATCAGCCCCAGCATTTT.

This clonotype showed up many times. Written as DNA, the CDR3 is TGTGCCAGCAGCTCCAGACGATTATGGAATGAGCAGTTCTTC. It yields the protein CASSSRRLWNEQFF. The V gene is TRBV7-8, the J gene TRBJ2-1; no clear D gene. The V and J ends lost 4 bases and 7 bases respectively, with 14 bases between them. CDR1 and CDR2 (germline): SGHVS, FQNEAQ. The CDR3 consists of 14 residues.

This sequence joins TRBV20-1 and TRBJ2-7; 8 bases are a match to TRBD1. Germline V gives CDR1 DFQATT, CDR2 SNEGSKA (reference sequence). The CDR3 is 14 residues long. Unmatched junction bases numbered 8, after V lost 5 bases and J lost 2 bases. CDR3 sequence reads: CSAYAGTGAYEQYV. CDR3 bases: TGCAGTGCTTACGCCGGGACAGGCGCCTACGAGCAGTACGTC.

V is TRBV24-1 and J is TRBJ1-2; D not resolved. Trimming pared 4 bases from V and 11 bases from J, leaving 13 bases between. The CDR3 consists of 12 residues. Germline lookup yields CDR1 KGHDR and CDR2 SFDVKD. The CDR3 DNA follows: TGTGCCACCAGTGAAGGTAGAACAGAGTACACCTTC. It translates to CATSEGRTEYTF.

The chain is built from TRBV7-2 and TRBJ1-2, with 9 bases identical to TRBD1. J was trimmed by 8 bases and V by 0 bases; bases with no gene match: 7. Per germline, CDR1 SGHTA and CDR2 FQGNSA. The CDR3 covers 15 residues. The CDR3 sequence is CASSLAGGQGGGYTF. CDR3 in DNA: TGTGCCAGCAGCTTAGCCGGGGGACAGGGCGGAGGCTACACCTTC.

CDR3 residues: CASSSTGNTGELFF. The CDR3 DNA sequence: TGCGCCAGCAGCTCGACAGGGAACACCGGGGAGCTGTTTTTT. The V gene is TRBV5-1, the J gene TRBJ2-2; TRBD1 is a possible D gene (6 bases). The V end was cut by 3 bases, the J end by 1 base, with 7 bases between. Germline CDR1 is SGHRS and CDR2 is YFSETQ. CDR3 length equals 14 residues.

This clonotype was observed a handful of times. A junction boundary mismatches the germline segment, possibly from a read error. In nucleotides, the CDR3 is TGCGCCAGCAGCCAAGAGGGCTACGGGCCCCCGACCACGTTC. It specifies CASSQEGYGPPTTF. The V and J genes are TRBV4-3 and TRBJ2-7; D is uncertain. Per the germline V gene, CDR1 is LGHNA and CDR2 is YSLEER. The CDR3 extends over 14 amino acids.

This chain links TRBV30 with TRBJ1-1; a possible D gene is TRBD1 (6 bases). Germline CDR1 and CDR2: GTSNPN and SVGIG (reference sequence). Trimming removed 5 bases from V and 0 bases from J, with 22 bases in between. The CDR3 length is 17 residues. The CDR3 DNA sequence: TGTGCCTGGCGAGTACAGGGAACACGCCTTATGAACACTGAAGCTTTCTTT. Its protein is CAWRVQGTRLMNTEAFF.

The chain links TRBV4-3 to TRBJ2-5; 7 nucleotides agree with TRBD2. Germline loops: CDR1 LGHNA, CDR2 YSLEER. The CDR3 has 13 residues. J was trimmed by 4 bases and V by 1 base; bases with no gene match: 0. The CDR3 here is CASSQGGGETQYF. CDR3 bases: TGCGCCAGCAGCCAAGGGGGGGGAGAGACCCAGTACTTC.

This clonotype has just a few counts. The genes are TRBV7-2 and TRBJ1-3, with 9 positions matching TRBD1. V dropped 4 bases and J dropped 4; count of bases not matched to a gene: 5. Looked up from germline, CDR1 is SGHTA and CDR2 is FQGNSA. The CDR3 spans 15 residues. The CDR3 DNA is TGTGCCAGCAGCTCCCGGACAGGGGAAGGAAACACCATATATTTT. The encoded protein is CASSSRTGEGNTIYF.

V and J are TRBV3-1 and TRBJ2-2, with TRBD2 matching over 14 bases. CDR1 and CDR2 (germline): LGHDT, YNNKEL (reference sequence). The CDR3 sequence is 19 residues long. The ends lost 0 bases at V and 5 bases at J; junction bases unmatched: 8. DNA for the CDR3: TGTGCCAGCAGCCAAGATCTATGGGGACTAGCGGGGGAGACCGGGGAGCTGTTTTTT. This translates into CASSQDLWGLAGETGELFF.

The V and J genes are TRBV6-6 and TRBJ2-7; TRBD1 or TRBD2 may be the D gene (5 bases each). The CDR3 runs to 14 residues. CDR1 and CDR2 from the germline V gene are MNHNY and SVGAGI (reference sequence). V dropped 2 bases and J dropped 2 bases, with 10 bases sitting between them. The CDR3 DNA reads TGTGCCAGCAGTTACGACCGGGGCCCCTACGAGCAGTACTTC. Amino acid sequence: CASSYDRGPYEQYF.

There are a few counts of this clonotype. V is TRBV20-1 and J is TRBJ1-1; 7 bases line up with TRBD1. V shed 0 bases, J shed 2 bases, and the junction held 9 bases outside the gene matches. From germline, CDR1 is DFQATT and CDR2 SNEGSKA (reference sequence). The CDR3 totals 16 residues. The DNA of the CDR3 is TGCAGTGCTAGAGACCGAGACAGGGTAGCAAACACTGAAGCTTTCTTT. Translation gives CSARDRDRVANTEAFF.